This T cell receptor (beta chain) was profiled in a study of post-analysis software for immune sequencing data. Study details: Relapsing-remitting, secondary progressive and progressive-relapsing forms made up the multiple sclerosis disease courses. General study findings and limits: Versus controls, multiple sclerosis patients showed significantly lower diversity (normalized Chao1). TRBV5-6, TRBV5-1 and TRBV20-1 belonged to a set of a handful of TRBV segments that were more frequent in patients than controls. When the samples were clustered directly with F measure, those that had been prepared in the same batch showed strong co-clustering.

Libraries were made from TCR beta cDNA, and they carried unique molecular identifiers. Each batch of about 0.95 to 11 million T cells produced 400,000 to 650,000 cDNA molecules. TCRdb ran MiXCR on the PCR reads and lists one entry per CDR3 protein. In the table there are some 700,000 distinct CDR3 sequences, 59% of which are singletons. Points on this clonotype: Its specificity is not known. At one boundary the junction diverges from the germline segment, which might be a read error.

Germline CDR1 and CDR2: MRHNA and SNTAGT. The CDR3 extends over 15 amino acids. V and J are TRBV6-4 and TRBJ2-6; tentatively, D is TRBD1 or TRBD2 (5 bases each). The sample comprised blood. The source of this sequence is a girl aged 2-10 years with multiple sclerosis. DNA for the CDR3: TGTGCCGGCAGTCCAGGGAGCTCTGGGGCCAACGTCCTGACTTTC. Its protein product is CAGSPGSSGANVLTF.